This is a list of T cell receptor beta chains from one sample in a study of type 1 regulatory T cells. For these TCRs, the target antigens are not known. TCRdb re-called the reads with MiXCR, one entry per CDR3 protein. The sample holds 20,000 or so distinct CDR3 sequences, approximately 51% seen once. Material for sequencing was cultured T cells, either the whole culture or a sorted T cell fraction (not recorded which). These receptors came from a human donor in good health. Both conserved end residues are part of each CDR3. D genes are given only for firm matches. The listing skips clone size in some rows; elsewhere it reads once, few, many or a size class.

j_call d_call clone_size v_call cdr3_aa cdr3_nt
TRBJ2-7 TRBD1 - TRBV3-1 CASSQDGTGGEQYF TGTGCCAGCAGCCAAGACGGGACAGGTGGTGAGCAGTACTTC
TRBJ1-1 TRBD1 - TRBV20-1 CSASGQAKKHTEAFF TGCAGTGCGTCGGGACAGGCCAAAAAACACACTGAAGCTTTCTTT
TRBJ1-1 - - TRBV4-1 CASSRLDRNTEAFF TGCGCCAGCAGCCGATTAGACAGGAACACTGAAGCTTTCTTT
TRBJ1-3 - once TRBV20-1 CSASPRPPGNTIYF TGCAGTGCCAGCCCCCGGCCCCCTGGAAACACCATATATTTT
TRBJ2-7 TRBD2 few TRBV10-3 CAISVLGGANYEQYF TGTGCCATCAGTGTTCTCGGGGGGGCCAACTACGAGCAGTACTTC
TRBJ1-1 - - TRBV12-3/TRBV12-4 CASSLAGLGDTEAFF TGTGCCAGCAGTTTAGCGGGGCTTGGCGACACTGAAGCTTTCTTT
TRBJ1-2 TRBD1 few TRBV27 CASSPKPGTGFPRGYTF TGTGCCAGCAGTCCCAAACCCGGGACAGGGTTCCCCCGTGGCTACACCTTC
TRBJ2-7 - - TRBV5-1 CASSFGLGPGSSEQYF TGCGCCAGCAGCTTCGGGTTGGGCCCGGGTTCATCCGAGCAGTACTTC
TRBJ2-3 TRBD2 - TRBV3-1 CASGLFSGGADTQYF TGTGCCAGCGGCCTATTTAGCGGGGGCGCAGATACGCAGTATTTT
TRBJ2-5 - - TRBV7-2 CASSLVSDPSETQYF TGTGCCAGCAGCTTAGTGTCGGATCCTTCCGAGACCCAGTACTTC
TRBJ2-7 TRBD2 - TRBV5-1 CASRDVRLAGYEQYF TGCGCCAGCAGGGACGTAAGACTAGCCGGGTACGAGCAGTACTTC
TRBJ1-6 TRBD1 few TRBV28 CASSASTGNNSPLHF TGTGCCAGCAGTGCATCGACAGGGAATAATTCACCCCTCCACTTT
TRBJ2-1 - - TRBV20-1 CSAKNPTRGYNEQFF TGCAGTGCTAAGAACCCGACCAGAGGCTACAATGAGCAGTTCTTC
TRBJ1-6 - - TRBV19 CASRPQGTTPLHF TGTGCCAGTAGACCACAGGGAACCACACCCCTCCACTTT
TRBJ2-3 TRBD1 - TRBV5-5 CASSRGQGTDTQYF TGTGCCAGCAGCCGGGGACAGGGCACAGATACGCAGTATTTT
TRBJ2-4 TRBD1 medium-sized TRBV7-2 CASSLGRRGLDIQYF TGTGCCAGCAGCTTAGGAAGAAGGGGGCTGGACATTCAGTACTTC
TRBJ1-1 - medium-sized TRBV11-3 CASNGGQMNTEAFF TGTGCCAGCAATGGGGGCCAGATGAACACTGAAGCTTTCTTT
TRBJ2-3 TRBD2 medium-sized TRBV2 CASSEERGPFDTQYF TGTGCCAGCAGTGAAGAGCGGGGACCCTTCGATACGCAGTATTTT
TRBJ2-7 TRBD1 - TRBV20-1 CSAREGTGPYEQYF TGCAGTGCTAGAGAAGGGACAGGGCCCTACGAGCAGTACTTC
TRBJ2-2 TRBD1 - TRBV6-1 CASRTQGAGGELFF TGTGCCAGCAGAACACAGGGGGCAGGTGGGGAGCTGTTTTTT
TRBJ1-5 - once TRBV7-4 CASSFGGQGRSNQPQHF TGTGCCAGCAGCTTCGGGGGCCAGGGACGTAGCAATCAGCCCCAGCATTTT
TRBJ1-4 - few TRBV5-1 CASSLGTLPSEKLFF TGCGCCAGCAGCTTGGGGACACTTCCTAGTGAAAAACTGTTTTTT
TRBJ2-1 - - TRBV6-4 CASSLAGSVPEQFF TGTGCCAGCAGTCTGGCGGGGTCAGTCCCTGAGCAGTTCTTC
TRBJ1-2 TRBD1 - TRBV20-1 CSARVTGQGAHGYTF TGCAGTGCCAGGGTAACGGGACAGGGGGCTCATGGCTACACCTTC
TRBJ2-1 - - TRBV7-2 CASSRGTSYNEQFF TGTGCCAGCAGCCGCGGGACATCGTACAATGAGCAGTTCTTC
TRBJ2-6 - - TRBV20-1 CSARDGQTVTRTGANVLTF TGCAGTGCTAGAGATGGTCAAACAGTCACGCGTACTGGGGCCAACGTCCTGACTTTC
TRBJ1-5 TRBD1 - TRBV6-1 CASNADRLISQPQHF TGTGCCAGCAACGCGGACAGGTTGATATCTCAGCCCCAGCATTTT
TRBJ1-2 - few TRBV5-6 CASSTTGSLERPTF TGTGCCAGCAGCACCACCGGTAGCTTAGAGAGGCCCACCTTC
TRBJ1-2 - few TRBV12-3/TRBV12-4 CASSAQAGDNYGYTF TGTGCCAGCAGTGCTCAAGCAGGGGATAACTATGGCTACACCTTC
TRBJ1-1 - - TRBV20-1 CSARVEQIEAFF TGCAGTGCTAGAGTCGAGCAGATTGAAGCTTTCTTT
TRBJ1-1 - medium-sized TRBV5-1 CASSLAVGVNTEAFF TGCGCCAGCAGCTTGGCCGTCGGGGTTAACACTGAAGCTTTCTTT
TRBJ1-2 - - TRBV12-3/TRBV12-4 CASSPQGGNYGYTF TGTGCCAGCAGCCCCCAGGGCGGTAACTATGGCTACACCTTC
TRBJ1-2 - - TRBV20-1 CSAETSGFRVGYTF TGCAGTGCTGAGACGTCTGGCTTTAGGGTTGGCTACACCTTC
TRBJ1-2 - few TRBV20-1 CSAREQGNRRDGYTF TGCAGTGCTAGAGAACAGGGAAATCGGAGGGATGGCTACACCTTC
TRBJ1-4 TRBD1 - TRBV10-2 CASRGQRHNEKLFF TGCGCCAGCAGGGGACAGAGACATAATGAAAAACTGTTTTTT
TRBJ1-1 TRBD1 - TRBV5-1 CASSLGQPNTEAFF TGCGCCAGCAGCCTGGGACAGCCGAACACTGAAGCTTTCTTT
TRBJ1-1 - - TRBV7-2 CASSLSYYMNTEAFF TGTGCCAGCAGCTTATCCTACTACATGAACACTGAAGCTTTCTTT
TRBJ2-7 TRBD1 many TRBV28 CASTKTGTGGGEQYF TGTGCCAGCACGAAAACCGGGACAGGGGGCGGTGAGCAGTACTTC
TRBJ1-2 - few TRBV18 CASSPPSRDPFYGYTF TGTGCCAGCTCACCACCGAGCAGGGACCCCTTTTATGGCTACACCTTC
TRBJ1-2 - few TRBV20-1 CSASLVEGKYYGYTF TGCAGTGCTAGCCTTGTGGAGGGAAAATACTATGGCTACACCTTC
TRBJ2-1 - few TRBV5-4 CASRYTPDPPVF TGTGCCAGCAGATATACCCCGGACCCGCCCGTTTTC
TRBJ1-1 TRBD1 few TRBV5-1 CASSSGTVLNTEAFF TGCGCCAGCAGTTCCGGGACAGTCCTGAACACTGAAGCTTTCTTT
TRBJ2-1 TRBD1 medium-sized TRBV7-9 CASSGQGDYNEQFF TGTGCCAGCAGCGGACAGGGGGACTACAATGAGCAGTTCTTC